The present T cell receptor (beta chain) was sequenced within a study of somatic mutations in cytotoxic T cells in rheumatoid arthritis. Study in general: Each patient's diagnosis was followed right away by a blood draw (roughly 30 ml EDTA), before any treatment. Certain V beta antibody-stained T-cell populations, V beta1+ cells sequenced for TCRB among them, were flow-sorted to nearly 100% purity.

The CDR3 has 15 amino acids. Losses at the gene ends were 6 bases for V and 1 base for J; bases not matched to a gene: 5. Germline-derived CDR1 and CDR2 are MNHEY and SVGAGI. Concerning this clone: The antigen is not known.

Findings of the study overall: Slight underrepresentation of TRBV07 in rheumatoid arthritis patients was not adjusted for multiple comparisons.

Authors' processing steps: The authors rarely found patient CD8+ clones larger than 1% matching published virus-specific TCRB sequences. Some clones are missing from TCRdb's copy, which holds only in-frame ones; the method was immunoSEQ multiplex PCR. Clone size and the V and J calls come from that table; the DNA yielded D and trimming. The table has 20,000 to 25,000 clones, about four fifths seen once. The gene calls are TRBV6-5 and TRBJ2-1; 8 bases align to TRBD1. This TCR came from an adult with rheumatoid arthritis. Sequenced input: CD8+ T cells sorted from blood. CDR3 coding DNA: TGTGCCAGCAGAGAGGGGACAGGTTCCTACAATGAGCAGTTCTTC. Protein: CASREGTGSYNEQFF.